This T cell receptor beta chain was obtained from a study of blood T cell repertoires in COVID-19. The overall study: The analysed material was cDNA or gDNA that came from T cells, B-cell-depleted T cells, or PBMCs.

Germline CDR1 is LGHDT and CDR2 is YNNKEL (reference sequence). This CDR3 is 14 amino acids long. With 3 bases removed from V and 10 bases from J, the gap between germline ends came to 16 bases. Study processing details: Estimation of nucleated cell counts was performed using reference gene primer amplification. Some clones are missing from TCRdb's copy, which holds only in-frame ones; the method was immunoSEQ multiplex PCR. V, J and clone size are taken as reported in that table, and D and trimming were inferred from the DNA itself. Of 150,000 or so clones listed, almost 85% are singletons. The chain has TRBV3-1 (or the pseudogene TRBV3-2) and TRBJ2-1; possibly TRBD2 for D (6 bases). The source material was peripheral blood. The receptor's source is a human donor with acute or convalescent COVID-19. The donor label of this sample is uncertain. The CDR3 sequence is CASSQDPGVGEQFF. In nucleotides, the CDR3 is TGTGCCAGCAGCCAGGACCCGGGAGTCGGCGAGCAGTTCTTC.